These T cell receptor beta chains were read from a single sample in a study of T cell changes during pregnancy in multiple sclerosis. Using immunoSEQ multiplex PCR, the repertoire was profiled, and TCRdb retains in-frame clones only, with some absent. The repertoire consists of 70,000 to 95,000 clones, with almost 95% occurring once and the leading ten covering approximately 2.2%. The sequences come from peripheral blood, collected in the third trimester of pregnancy. The receptor source for this set is a female donor with multiple sclerosis, enrolled in a pregnancy study. CDR3s include the opening cysteine and the closing phenylalanine or tryptophan. The D gene is left open where the match is weak. Rows may omit the clone size; those that give it use once, few, many or a size class.

clone size	V gene	D gene	J gene	CDR3 DNA	CDR3 protein
NA	TRBV7-2	NA	TRBJ2-7	TGTGCCAGCAGCCTCAGCTCCTACGAGCAGTACTTC	CASSLSSYEQYF
NA	TRBV5-4	TRBD2	TRBJ2-2	TGTGCCAGCAGCTTAGCGGGAGGGCATATCGGGGAGCTGTTTTTT	CASSLAGGHIGELFF
once	TRBV29-1	TRBD1	TRBJ2-3	TGCAGCGCTGGCCGGACAGGTTTGATAGATACGCAGTATTTT	CSAGRTGLIDTQYF
NA	TRBV6-6	TRBD1	TRBJ1-5	TGTGCCAGCAGCCTTGGACAGGGGGGAAATCAGCCCCAGCATTTT	CASSLGQGGNQPQHF
NA	TRBV28	TRBD2	TRBJ2-1	TGTGCCAGCAGTCTGAAGACTAGCGGGATGGTTGAGCAGTTCTTC	CASSLKTSGMVEQFF
NA	TRBV4-3	NA	TRBJ2-1	TGCGCCAGCAGTCGGTCAGGATTTTGGAATGAGCAGTTCTTC	CASSRSGFWNEQFF
NA	TRBV6-6	NA	TRBJ2-4	TGTGCCAGCAGAACGGACTCACCAAACATTCAGTACTTC	CASRTDSPNIQYF
NA	TRBV7-9	TRBD2	TRBJ2-7	TGTGCCAGCAGCTCCCCCCTAGCGGGTGCCTACGAGCAGTACTTC	CASSSPLAGAYEQYF
NA	TRBV19	NA	TRBJ1-1	TGTGCCAGTAGGGGTTCTAGTGAAGCTTTCTTT	CASRGSSEAFF
NA	TRBV5-1	NA	TRBJ1-5	TGCGCCAGCAGCTTGGGCGACAGCTACAATCAGCCCCAGCATTTT	CASSLGDSYNQPQHF
NA	TRBV27	TRBD1	TRBJ2-3	TGTGCCAGCAGTTTATCGACAGGGCGGGTTACAGATACGCAGTATTTT	CASSLSTGRVTDTQYF
NA	TRBV10-3	NA	TRBJ2-2	TGTGCCGCCGGGAGCCCGGGGGAGCTGTTTTTT	CAAGSPGELFF
NA	TRBV27	NA	TRBJ2-1	TGTGCCAGCAGTTTAGGGGGGAATGAGCAGTTCTTC	CASSLGGNEQFF
NA	TRBV27	TRBD1	TRBJ1-5	TGTGCCAGCCGACTCGGGACAGGGGCTTATCAGCCCCAGCATTTT	CASRLGTGAYQPQHF
NA	TRBV6-5	TRBD2	TRBJ2-1	TGTGCCAGCAGACTAGCGGACTCCTACAATGAGCAGTTCTTC	CASRLADSYNEQFF
NA	TRBV1	NA	TRBJ2-4	TGCACCAGCAGCCAAGATCTTGTAGCGGCCAAAAACATTCAGTACTTC	CTSSQDLVAAKNIQYF
NA	TRBV27	TRBD1	TRBJ2-1	TGTGCCAGCAGTCACCGGGACAGGGTCAATGAGCAGTTCTTC	CASSHRDRVNEQFF
NA	TRBV28	NA	TRBJ1-2	TGTGCCAGCAGTTTGTCCAGTGGCTACACCTTC	CASSLSSGYTF
NA	TRBV28	NA	TRBJ1-5	TGTGCCAGCAGTCAAAGAGGGGACTTTCCGTTACCTTACAATCAGCCCCAGCATTTT	CASSQRGDFPLPYNQPQHF
NA	TRBV6-1	TRBD1	TRBJ1-1	TGTGCCAGCAGTGAGGGGACAGGGGGCGCGGGGACTGAAGCTTTCTTT	CASSEGTGGAGTEAFF
NA	TRBV4-3	TRBD2	TRBJ2-1	TGCGCCAGCAGCCGTCTAGCGGGAGGCAATGAGCAGTTCTTC	CASSRLAGGNEQFF
NA	TRBV5-6	TRBD2	TRBJ2-1	TGTGCCAGCAGCCCCCGCTTACTAGGAGCGGGAGTGTACAATGAGCAGTTCTTC	CASSPRLLGAGVYNEQFF
once	TRBV4-1	NA	TRBJ1-5	TGCGCCAGCAGCCTGTCACCGAGTAGCAATCAGCCCCAGCATTTT	CASSLSPSSNQPQHF
NA	TRBV29-1	TRBD1	TRBJ2-7	TGCAGCGTTGTTGGACAGGGAGCGGCCTACGAGCAGTACTTC	CSVVGQGAAYEQYF
NA	TRBV7-9	TRBD1	TRBJ2-7	TGTGCCAGCAGCTTAGCCGACAGGGGGCTCTACGAGCAGTACTTC	CASSLADRGLYEQYF
NA	TRBV4-2	TRBD2	TRBJ2-3	TGTGCCAGCAGCCAAGATGCGGGAGGGCCAGATACGCAGTATTTT	CASSQDAGGPDTQYF
NA	TRBV29-1	TRBD1	TRBJ2-7	TGCAGCGTACGGCAGGGGGCGTACGAGCAGTACTTC	CSVRQGAYEQYF
NA	TRBV5-1	NA	TRBJ2-3	TGCGCCAGCAGCTTGGCCGGTCCTCGCACAGATACGCAGTATTTT	CASSLAGPRTDTQYF
few	TRBV7-2	NA	TRBJ2-3	TGTGCCAGCAGCACCTCCAGGGGTGGCACAGATACGCAGTATTTT	CASSTSRGGTDTQYF
NA	TRBV28	TRBD1	TRBJ2-2	TGTGCCAGCAGGGACAGGGTAGCCGGGGAGCTGTTTTTT	CASRDRVAGELFF
NA	TRBV28	NA	TRBJ1-5	TGTGCCAGCAGTCCGATGGAGGTCGATCAGCCCCAGCATTTT	CASSPMEVDQPQHF
NA	TRBV7-9	NA	TRBJ1-4	TGTGCCAGCAGCTTTTCAGGTGGTAATGAAAAACTGTTTTTT	CASSFSGGNEKLFF
NA	TRBV5-4	NA	TRBJ2-1	TGTGCCAGCAGCCCCCTGACAGCCGCTGCGGAGCAGTTCTTC	CASSPLTAAAEQFF
NA	TRBV19	TRBD1	TRBJ1-5	TGTGCCAGTAGGCCGCGGACAGGTTCCTCGGCTGGGAATCAGCCCCAGCATTTT	CASRPRTGSSAGNQPQHF
NA	TRBV5-1	TRBD1	TRBJ2-1	TGCGCCAGCAGCAGGGAGGGGACAGGGTACAATGAGCAGTTCTTC	CASSREGTGYNEQFF
NA	TRBV19	TRBD1	TRBJ2-1	TGTGCCAGTAGTCCGGACAGGGGTGGCAATGAGCAGTTCTTC	CASSPDRGGNEQFF
NA	TRBV28	NA	TRBJ2-4	TGTGCCAGCAGTCCCCCGGGACTAGCCAAAAACATTCAGTACTTC	CASSPPGLAKNIQYF
few	TRBV19	TRBD1	TRBJ1-2	TGTGCCAGTAGTAGACAGGGTAATGGCTACACCTTC	CASSRQGNGYTF
NA	TRBV6-6	NA	TRBJ2-1	TGTGCCTGCCGCAAAGGACAGCTTTACAATGAGCAGTTCTTC	CACRKGQLYNEQFF
NA	TRBV27	NA	TRBJ1-5	TGTGCCAGCAGTTTACAGGGCGGGCCCCAGCATTTT	CASSLQGGPQHF
NA	TRBV28	TRBD2	TRBJ2-7	TGTGCCAGCAGAGAAGCGGGAGTGGGTGAGCAGTACTTC	CASREAGVGEQYF
NA	TRBV28	NA	TRBJ1-5	TGTGCCAGCAGTCTCCCGTCGGGGTCAGCCCGGCCCCAGCATTTT	CASSLPSGSARPQHF
NA	TRBV5-6	NA	TRBJ1-6	TGTGCCAGCAGCCCCTTACAGGGCTCGGGCAATAATTCACCCCTCCACTTT	CASSPLQGSGNNSPLHF
NA	TRBV14	TRBD2	TRBJ2-1	TGTGCCAGCAGCCAAGGTCCAAGCGGGAGCTCTTACAATGAGCAGTTCTTC	CASSQGPSGSSYNEQFF
NA	TRBV7-8	NA	TRBJ1-1	TGTGCCAGCAGCTTCACTAGCGAGGCTGAAGCTTTCTTT	CASSFTSEAEAFF
NA	TRBV28	NA	TRBJ1-4	TGTGCCAGCAGTTTCGCAGGGGTATGGGAAAAACTGTTTTTT	CASSFAGVWEKLFF
NA	TRBV7-2	NA	TRBJ1-2	TGTGCCAGCAGCTTAGACCCCGGGACAACCTATGGCTACACCTTC	CASSLDPGTTYGYTF
NA	TRBV18	TRBD1	TRBJ2-7	TGTGCCAGCTCGTCCGCCCGACAGGGCCGTCGGCACGAGCAGTACTTC	CASSSARQGRRHEQYF
NA	TRBV10-3	TRBD2	TRBJ2-3	TGTGCCATCAGTGAGTCCGTCTGGACTAGCGGGAGGGCGGGAACAGATACGCAGTATTTT	CAISESVWTSGRAGTDTQYF
NA	TRBV5-1	TRBD2	TRBJ2-3	TGCGCCAGCAGCCAGGGACTAGCGGACCCCCGGGGGACGCAGTATTTT	CASSQGLADPRGTQYF
NA	TRBV19	TRBD1	TRBJ2-1	TGTGCCAGTAGTCCGACCGGGACAGCTGCCTACAATGAGCAGTTCTTC	CASSPTGTAAYNEQFF
NA	TRBV6-1	NA	TRBJ2-7	TGTGCCAGCAGTCGCGGGATCGAGACTAGGTACGAGCAGTACTTC	CASSRGIETRYEQYF
NA	TRBV27	NA	TRBJ1-1	TGTGCCAGCCGCGGGGCAAACACTGAAGCTTTCTTT	CASRGANTEAFF